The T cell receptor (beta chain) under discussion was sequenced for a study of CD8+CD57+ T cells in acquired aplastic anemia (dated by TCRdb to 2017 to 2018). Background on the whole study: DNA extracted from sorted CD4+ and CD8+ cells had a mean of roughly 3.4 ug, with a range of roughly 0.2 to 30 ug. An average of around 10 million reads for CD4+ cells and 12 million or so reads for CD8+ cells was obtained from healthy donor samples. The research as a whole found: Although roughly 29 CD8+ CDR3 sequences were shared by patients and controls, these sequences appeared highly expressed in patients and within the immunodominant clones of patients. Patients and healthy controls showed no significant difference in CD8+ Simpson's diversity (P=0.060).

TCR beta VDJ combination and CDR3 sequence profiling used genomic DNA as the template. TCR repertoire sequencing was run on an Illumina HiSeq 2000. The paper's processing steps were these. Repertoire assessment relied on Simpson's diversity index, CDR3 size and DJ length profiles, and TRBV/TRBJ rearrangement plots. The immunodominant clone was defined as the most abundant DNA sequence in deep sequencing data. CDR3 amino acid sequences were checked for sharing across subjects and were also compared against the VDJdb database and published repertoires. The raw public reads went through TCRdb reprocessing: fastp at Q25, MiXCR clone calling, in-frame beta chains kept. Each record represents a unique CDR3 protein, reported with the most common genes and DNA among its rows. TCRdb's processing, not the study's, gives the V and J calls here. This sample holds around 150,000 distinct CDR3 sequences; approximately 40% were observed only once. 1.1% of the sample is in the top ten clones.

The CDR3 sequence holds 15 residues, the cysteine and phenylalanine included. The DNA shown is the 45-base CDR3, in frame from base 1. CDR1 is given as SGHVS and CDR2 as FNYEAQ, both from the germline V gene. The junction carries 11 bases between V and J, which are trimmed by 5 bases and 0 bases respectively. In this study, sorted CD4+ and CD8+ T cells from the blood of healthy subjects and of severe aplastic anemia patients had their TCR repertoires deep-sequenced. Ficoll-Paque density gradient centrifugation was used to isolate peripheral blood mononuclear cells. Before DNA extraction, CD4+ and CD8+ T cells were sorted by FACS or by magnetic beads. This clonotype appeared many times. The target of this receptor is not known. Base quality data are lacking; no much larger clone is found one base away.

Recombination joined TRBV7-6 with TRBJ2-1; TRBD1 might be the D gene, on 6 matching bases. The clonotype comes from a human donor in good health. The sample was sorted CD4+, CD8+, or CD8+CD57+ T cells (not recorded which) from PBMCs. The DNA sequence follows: TGTGCCAGCAGCACAACAGGGAGCTCCTACAATGAGCAGTTCTTC. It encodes CASSTTGSSYNEQFF.